Listed here are 16 T cell receptor beta chains from one sample, sequenced in a study. TCRdb re-analysed the reads in MiXCR, keeping a single row per CDR3 protein. The sample contains roughly 5,800 distinct CDR3 sequences, 9.5% of which appear only once. The sequenced sample was CD4+ T cells from synovial fluid. The receptor source for this set is a human donor with rheumatoid arthritis.

In its sample, this clonotype was seen a few times. CDR3 nucleotide sequence: TGTGCCAGCTCACCCGGAGCAGTCAATGAGCAGTTCTTC. Encoded protein: CASSPGAVNEQFF. The V call is TRBV18, the J call TRBJ2-1; D remains unclear. Per the germline V gene, CDR1 is KGHSH and CDR2 is LQKENI. The V gene lost 3 bases and the J gene lost 6 bases, with 9 bases spanning the gap. The CDR3 runs to 13 residues. The whole variable domain, remainder taken from reference TRBV18 and TRBJ2-1, is NAGVMQNPRHLVRRRGQEARLRCSPMKGHSHVYWYRQLPEEGLKFMVYLQKENIIDESGMPKERFSAEFPKEGPSILRIQQVVRGDSAAYFCASSPGAVNEQFFGPGTRLTVL.

Judged by abundance, this clonotype is medium-sized. The chain carries TRBV7-9 and TRBJ1-1; no reliable D call. The germline V and J ends were trimmed by 5 bases and 0 bases, with 10 bases remaining between them. This CDR3 comprises 14 residues. Germline CDR1 and CDR2: SEHNR and FQNEAQ (reference sequence). The CDR3 DNA reads as TGTGCCAGCAGCCTAGGGAGCGTGAACACTGAAGCTTTCTTT. Translation: CASSLGSVNTEAFF.

About this clonotype: A much larger clone differs from this one at a single base, so this may be a read error. This chain joins TRBV18 and TRBJ2-5; 8 nucleotides agree with TRBD1. The germline gives CDR1 KGHSH, CDR2 LQKENI. CDR3 size: 14 residues. V gave up 4 bases and J gave up 5 bases; unmatched junction bases: 6. The CDR3 nucleotides are TGTGCCAGCTCACTGACAGGGGCGATGGAGACCCAGTACTTC. Translated: CASSLTGAMETQYF.

This chain links TRBV12-3 or TRBV12-4 with TRBJ1-2; TRBD1 might be the D (5 bases). Between the trimmed V and J ends, which lost 7 bases and 2 bases, there was a span of 14 bases. The CDR3 spans 14 residues. DNA for the CDR3: TGTGCCAGCACCCAGACAGAGGCCAACTATGGCTACACCTTC. It specifies CASTQTEANYGYTF.

By its share, this clonotype is medium-sized. The genes are TRBV7-2 and TRBJ2-2, with a possible D match to TRBD2 (6 bases). With 5 bases removed from V and 3 bases from J, the gap between germline ends came to 10 bases. Per germline, CDR1 SGHTA and CDR2 FQGNSA. CDR3 length equals 14 residues. Here the CDR3 reads CASSLGTDTGELFF. The DNA of the CDR3 is TGTGCCAGCAGCCTGGGGACTGACACCGGGGAGCTGTTTTTT.

This clonotype was detected ten times or more. The V gene is TRBV7-9, the J gene TRBJ2-7, with TRBD2 matching over 7 bases. The CDR3 has 14 amino acids. Germline CDR1 SEHNR, CDR2 FQNEAQ (reference sequence). V lost 1 base to trimming and J lost 6 bases; unmatched junction nucleotides: 6. The chain's CDR3 is CASSLGTSFPEQYF. The CDR3 nucleotides read TGTGCCAGCAGCTTAGGGACTAGTTTCCCCGAGCAGTACTTC. Full variable domain (rest looked up from reference TRBV7-9 and TRBJ2-7): DTGVSQNPRHKITKRGQNVTFRCDPISEHNRLYWYRQTLGQGPEFLTYFQNEAQLEKSRLLSDRFSAERPKGSFSTLEIQRTEQGDSAMYLCASSLGTSFPEQYFGPGTRLTVT.

In this sample, this clonotype is medium-sized. V and J are TRBV7-9 and TRBJ2-7; D is perhaps TRBD2 (5 bases). Trimming took off 1 base at V and 5 bases at J, with 9 bases between the two ends. The CDR3 runs 13 residues. Germline CDR1 SEHNR, CDR2 FQNEAQ (reference sequence). CDR3 sequence: CASSLGFGNEQYF. DNA of the CDR3: TGTGCCAGCAGCTTAGGTTTCGGGAACGAGCAGTACTTC.

In its sample, this clonotype ranks as medium-sized (0.01 to 0.1%). The V and J genes are TRBV2 and TRBJ2-7; no reliable D call. Germline V gene data show CDR1 as SNHLY and CDR2 as FYNNEI. V gave up 3 bases and J gave up 6 bases, with 9 bases separating them. This CDR3 has 12 residues. CDR3 protein: CASSEQDVEQYF. In nucleotides, the CDR3 is TGTGCCAGCAGTGAGCAGGACGTCGAGCAGTACTTC. The full variable domain, completed using reference TRBV2 and TRBJ2-7, is EPEVTQTPSHQVTQMGQEVILRCVPISNHLYFYWYRQILGQKVEFLVSFYNNEISEKSEIFDDQFSVERPDGSNFTLKIRSTKLEDSAMYFCASSEQDVEQYFGPGTRLTVT.

This clonotype was recorded at least ten times. The V call is TRBV12-3 or TRBV12-4, the J call TRBJ2-6; D gene ambiguous. The CDR3 runs to 13 residues. Trimming stripped 2 bases from V and 1 base from J, with 0 bases between. The CDR3 reads CASSLSGANVLTF. The CDR3, as DNA: TGTGCCAGCAGTTTATCTGGGGCCAACGTCCTGACTTTC.

This clonotype is labeled as medium-sized. The V gene is TRBV2, the J gene TRBJ1-6; D not resolved. From germline, CDR1 is SNHLY and CDR2 FYNNEI. Between the trimmed V and J ends, which lost 6 bases and 7 bases, there was a span of 7 bases. This CDR3 region has 12 residues. In nucleotides, the CDR3 is TGTGCCAGCAGCGTATTAAATTCACCCCTCCACTTT. It encodes CASSVLNSPLHF.

This clonotype has ten or more counts. V is TRBV5-1 and J is TRBJ1-1; 7 bases align to TRBD1. CDR3 size: 14 residues. The V gene's germline CDR1 is SGHRS and CDR2 YFSETQ. V gave up 4 bases and J gave up 0 bases; unmatched junction bases: 3. The CDR3 DNA reads as TGCGCCAGCAGCCCGGGACAGATGAACACTGAAGCTTTCTTT. Its translation: CASSPGQMNTEAFF.

This rearrangement joins TRBV28 to TRBJ2-1; 10 bases match TRBD2. Trimming at V came to 5 bases and at J to 1 base, leaving 5 bases not matched to a gene. Germline CDR1 is MDHEN and CDR2 is SYDVKM. The CDR3 has 16 amino acids. CDR3 sequence reads: CASSPPGLASYNEQFF. The CDR3 DNA reads TGTGCCAGCAGTCCCCCGGGACTAGCGTCCTACAATGAGCAGTTCTTC.

At least ten counts were recorded for this clonotype. The chain uses TRBV7-8 and TRBJ2-2, with 11 bases aligning to TRBD2. The V gene's germline CDR1 is SGHVS and CDR2 FQNEAQ. The CDR3 contains 18 residues. V trimming: 5 bases; J trimming: 3 bases; junction bases outside the gene matches: 11. The CDR3 nucleotides are TGTGCCAGCAGCCTATTCTCCGGGACTAGCGGCCACACCGGGGAGCTGTTTTTT. This sequence encodes CASSLFSGTSGHTGELFF.

This clonotype occurred many times. CDR3 loop: CASSLRTSGSSYNEQFF. DNA of the CDR3: TGTGCCAGCAGCCTTAGGACTAGCGGGAGCTCCTACAATGAGCAGTTCTTC. The rearrangement joins TRBV7-8 to TRBJ2-1; TRBD2 matches at 13 bases. V shed 5 bases, J shed 0 bases, and the junction held 4 bases outside the gene matches. Germline CDR1 SGHVS, CDR2 FQNEAQ. The CDR3 spans 17 residues. The whole variable domain, remainder taken from reference TRBV7-8 and TRBJ2-1, is GAGVSQSPRYKVAKRGQDVALRCDPISGHVSLFWYQQALGQGPEFLTYFQNEAQLDKSGLPSDRFFAERPEGSVSTLKIQRTQQEDSAVYLCASSLRTSGSSYNEQFFGPGTRLTVL.

This clonotype was picked up many times. V usage is TRBV7-3 and J usage is TRBJ1-1, with a tentative D call TRBD1 (5 bases). The CDR3 runs to 13 residues. Trimming removed 2 bases from V and 6 bases from J, with 10 bases in between. CDR1 is SGHTA, CDR2 FQGTGA, per germline. The CDR3 DNA is TGTGCCAGCAGCTTATGGGGCGAGGCTGAAGCTTTCTTT. It codes for CASSLWGEAEAFF. Using reference TRBV7-3 and TRBJ1-1 for the parts outside the CDR3, the full variable domain is GAGVSQTPSNKVTEKGKYVELRCDPISGHTALYWYRQSLGQGPEFLIYFQGTGAADDSGLPNDRFFAVRPEGSVSTLKIQRTERGDSAVYLCASSLWGEAEAFFGQGTRLTVV.

The chain recombines TRBV3-1 with TRBJ2-1, with 10 bases aligning to TRBD2. Trimming at V came to 7 bases and at J to 2 bases, leaving 11 bases not matched to a gene. The CDR3 is 17 amino acids. Germline assignment: CDR1 LGHDT and CDR2 YNNKEL (reference sequence). CDR3 region: CASNPGLAYPPYNEQFF. CDR3 nucleotide sequence: TGTGCCAGCAACCCGGGACTAGCGTACCCTCCCTACAATGAGCAGTTCTTC.